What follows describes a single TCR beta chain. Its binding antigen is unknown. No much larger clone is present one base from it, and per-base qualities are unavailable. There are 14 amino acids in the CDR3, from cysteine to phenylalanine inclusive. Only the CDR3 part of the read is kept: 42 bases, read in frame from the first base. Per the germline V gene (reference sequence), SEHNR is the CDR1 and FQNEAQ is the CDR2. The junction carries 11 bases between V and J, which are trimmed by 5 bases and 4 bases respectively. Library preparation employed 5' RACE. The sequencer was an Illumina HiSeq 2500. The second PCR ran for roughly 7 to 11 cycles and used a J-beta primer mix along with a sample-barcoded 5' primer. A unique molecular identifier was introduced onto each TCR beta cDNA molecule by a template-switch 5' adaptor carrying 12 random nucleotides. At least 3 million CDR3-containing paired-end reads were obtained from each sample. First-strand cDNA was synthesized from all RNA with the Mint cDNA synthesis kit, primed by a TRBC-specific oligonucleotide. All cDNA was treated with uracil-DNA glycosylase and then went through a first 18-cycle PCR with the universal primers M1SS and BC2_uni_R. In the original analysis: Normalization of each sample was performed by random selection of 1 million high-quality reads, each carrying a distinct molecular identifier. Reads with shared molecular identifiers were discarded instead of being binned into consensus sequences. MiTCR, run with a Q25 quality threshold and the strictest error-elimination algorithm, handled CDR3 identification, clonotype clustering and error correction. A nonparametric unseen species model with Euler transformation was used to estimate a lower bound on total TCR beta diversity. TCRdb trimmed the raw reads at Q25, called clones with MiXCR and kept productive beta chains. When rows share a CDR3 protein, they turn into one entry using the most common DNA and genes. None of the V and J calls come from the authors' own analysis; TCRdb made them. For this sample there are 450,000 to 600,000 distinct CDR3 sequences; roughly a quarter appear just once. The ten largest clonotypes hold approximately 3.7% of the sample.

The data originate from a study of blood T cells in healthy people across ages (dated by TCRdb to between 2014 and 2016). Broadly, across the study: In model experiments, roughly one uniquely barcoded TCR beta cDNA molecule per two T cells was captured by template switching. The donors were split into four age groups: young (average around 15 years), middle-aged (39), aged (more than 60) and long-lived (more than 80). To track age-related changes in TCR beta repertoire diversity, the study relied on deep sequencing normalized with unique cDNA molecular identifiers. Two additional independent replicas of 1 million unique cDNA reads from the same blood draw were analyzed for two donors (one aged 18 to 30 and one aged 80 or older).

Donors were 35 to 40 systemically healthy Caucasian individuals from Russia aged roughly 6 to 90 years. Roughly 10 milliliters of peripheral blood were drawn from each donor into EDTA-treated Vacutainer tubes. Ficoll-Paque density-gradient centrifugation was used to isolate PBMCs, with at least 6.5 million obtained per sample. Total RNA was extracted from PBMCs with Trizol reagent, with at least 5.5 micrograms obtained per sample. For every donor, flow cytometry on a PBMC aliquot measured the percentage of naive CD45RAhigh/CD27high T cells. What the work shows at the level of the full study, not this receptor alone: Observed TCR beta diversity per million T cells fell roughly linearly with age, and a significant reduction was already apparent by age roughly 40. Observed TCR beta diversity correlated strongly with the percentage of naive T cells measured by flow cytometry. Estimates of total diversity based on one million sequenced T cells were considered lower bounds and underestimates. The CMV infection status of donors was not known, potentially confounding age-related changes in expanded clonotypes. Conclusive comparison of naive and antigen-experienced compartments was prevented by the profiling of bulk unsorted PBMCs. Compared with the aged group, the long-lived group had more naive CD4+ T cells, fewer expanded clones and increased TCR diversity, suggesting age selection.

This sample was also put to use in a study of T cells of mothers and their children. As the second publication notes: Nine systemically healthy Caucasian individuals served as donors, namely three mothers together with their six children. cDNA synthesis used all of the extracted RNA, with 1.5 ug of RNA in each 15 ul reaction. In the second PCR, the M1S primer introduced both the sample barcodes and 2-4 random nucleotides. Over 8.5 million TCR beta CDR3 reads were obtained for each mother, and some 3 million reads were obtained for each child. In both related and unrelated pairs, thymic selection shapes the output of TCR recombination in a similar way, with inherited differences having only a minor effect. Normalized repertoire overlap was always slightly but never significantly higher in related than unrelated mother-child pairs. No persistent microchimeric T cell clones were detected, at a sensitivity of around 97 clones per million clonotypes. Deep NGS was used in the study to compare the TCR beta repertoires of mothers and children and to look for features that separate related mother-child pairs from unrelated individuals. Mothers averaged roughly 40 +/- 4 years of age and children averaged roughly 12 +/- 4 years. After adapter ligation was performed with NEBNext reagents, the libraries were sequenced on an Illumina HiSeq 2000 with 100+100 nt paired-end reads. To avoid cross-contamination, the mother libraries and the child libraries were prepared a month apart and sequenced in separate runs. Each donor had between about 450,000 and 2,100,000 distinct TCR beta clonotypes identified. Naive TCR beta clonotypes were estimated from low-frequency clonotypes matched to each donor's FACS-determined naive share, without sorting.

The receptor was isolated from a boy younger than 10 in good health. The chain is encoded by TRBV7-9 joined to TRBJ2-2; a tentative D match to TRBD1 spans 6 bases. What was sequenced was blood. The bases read TGTGCCAGCAGCCAAACAGGGTTCACCGGGGAGCTGTTTTTT. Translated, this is CASSQTGFTGELFF.